This T cell receptor (beta chain) was recovered during a study of shared clonotypes between healthy human individuals. The CDR3 sequence is 13 residues long. V lost 7 bases, J lost 0 bases, and 7 bases lay in between. In germline, CDR1 is MNHEY, CDR2 SVGAGI. General study findings and limits: Donor clonotype sharing was expected to depend on sequencing depth.

Researchers partitioned CD4+ cells into CD45RA+ naive and CD45RA-negative memory subsets. Method: immunoSEQ multiplex PCR; TCRdb's copy keeps in-frame clones and lacks some. Here the sample spans over a million clones, about 77% being singletons. Remarks on this clone: Antigen unknown.

The TCR originated in a man aged 18-30 years in good health. This rearrangement joins TRBV6-5 to TRBJ1-3, with D hard to call. Source material: memory CD4+ T cells sorted from blood. As for subset: CD45RA-negative fraction. CDR3 protein: CASMEVSGNTIYF. DNA of the CDR3: TGTGCCAGCATGGAAGTCTCTGGAAACACCATATATTTT.